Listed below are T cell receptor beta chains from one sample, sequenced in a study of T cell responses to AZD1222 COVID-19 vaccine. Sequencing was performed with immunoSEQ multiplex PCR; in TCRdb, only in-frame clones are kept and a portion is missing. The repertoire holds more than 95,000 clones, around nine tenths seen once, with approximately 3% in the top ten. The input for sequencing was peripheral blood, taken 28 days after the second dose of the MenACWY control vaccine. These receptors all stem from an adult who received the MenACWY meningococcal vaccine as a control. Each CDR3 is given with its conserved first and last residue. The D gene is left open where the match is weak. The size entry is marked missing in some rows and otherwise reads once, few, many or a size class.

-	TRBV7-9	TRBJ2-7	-	CASSLEGSSYEQYF	TGTGCCAGCAGCTTAGAGGGCAGCTCCTACGAGCAGTACTTC
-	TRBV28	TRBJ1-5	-	CASRQTYSNQPQHF	TGTGCCAGCAGGCAGACCTATAGCAATCAGCCCCAGCATTTT
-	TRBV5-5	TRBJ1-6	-	CASSLGGNWGYSPLHF	TGTGCCAGCAGCCTCGGAGGTAATTGGGGATATTCACCCCTCCACTTT
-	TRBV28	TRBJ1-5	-	CASSRPATGQPQHF	TGTGCCAGCAGTAGGCCCGCCACGGGTCAGCCCCAGCATTTT
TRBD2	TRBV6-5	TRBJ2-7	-	CASSLTSGGSYEQYF	TGTGCCAGCAGTCTGACTAGCGGGGGCTCCTACGAGCAGTACTTC
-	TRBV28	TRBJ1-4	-	CASSLYGGREKLFF	TGTGCCAGCAGTTTGTATGGGGGCAGGGAAAAACTGTTTTTT
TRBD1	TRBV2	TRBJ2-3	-	CASSGRGQTQYF	TGTGCCAGCAGTGGAAGGGGACAGACGCAGTATTTT
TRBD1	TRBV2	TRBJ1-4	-	CASSSSRDRGEKLFF	TGTGCCAGCAGTTCTTCCCGGGACAGGGGCGAAAAACTGTTTTTT
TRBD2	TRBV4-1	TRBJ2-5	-	CASSLRLAGAQETQYF	TGCGCCAGCAGCCTTCGACTAGCGGGAGCGCAAGAGACCCAGTACTTC
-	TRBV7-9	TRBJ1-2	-	CASSLEGRNYGYTF	TGTGCCAGCAGCTTAGAGGGCAGGAACTATGGCTACACCTTC
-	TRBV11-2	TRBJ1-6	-	CASSLGTGAPLHF	TGTGCCAGCAGCTTAGGGACGGGTGCGCCCCTCCACTTT
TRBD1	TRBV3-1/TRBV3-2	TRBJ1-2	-	CASSQLTGGAGYGYTF	TGTGCCAGCAGCCAATTGACAGGGGGCGCAGGCTATGGCTACACCTTC
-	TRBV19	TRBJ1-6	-	CASSEGRGATATPLHF	TGTGCCAGTAGTGAAGGGAGGGGGGCGACAGCCACACCCCTCCACTTT
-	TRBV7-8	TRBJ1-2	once	CASSLDPANYGYTF	TGTGCCAGCAGCTTAGACCCGGCTAACTATGGCTACACCTTC
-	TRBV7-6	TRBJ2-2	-	CASSLEVAHMNTGELFF	TGTGCCAGCAGCTTAGAGGTGGCACATATGAACACCGGGGAGCTGTTTTTT
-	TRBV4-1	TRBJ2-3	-	CASSELGGVQTDTQYF	TGCGCCAGCAGCGAGCTAGGCGGGGTACAGACAGATACGCAGTATTTT